The present TCR beta chain was sequenced within a study of control samples from healthy donors and cancer patients. The CDR3 covers 14 residues. Germline-derived CDR1 and CDR2 are MNHEY and SVGAGI. Deletions cut 8 bases from V and 1 base from J, with 14 bases between. Here immunoSEQ multiplex PCR was the method, and the copy in TCRdb shows in-frame clones only, minus some. The data hold tens of thousands of clones, with roughly nine tenths observed a single time. This TCR came from a woman in her seventies in good health. This chain links TRBV6-5 with TRBJ1-1; D is perhaps TRBD1 (5 bases). The sample was blood. The CDR3: CASSPRRGNTEAFF. DNA for the CDR3: TGTGCCAGCTCCCCTAGGAGGGGGAACACTGAAGCTTTCTTT.